Listed below are T cell receptor beta chains from one sample, sequenced in a study of T cells after yellow fever vaccination. TCRdb used MiXCR to reprocess the 5' RACE reads, holding one entry per CDR3 protein. The table records a few hundred thousand distinct CDR3 sequences, roughly 7.5% of them present only once. Material: PBMCs, obtained about 49 days after the first yellow fever vaccination. The receptor set was obtained from a man between 18 and 29 years old who received the YFV17D yellow fever vaccine. The conserved cysteine and the conserved F or W are not part of the CDR3 here. The D gene is left open where the match is weak.

v_call,j_call,d_call,cdr3_aa
TRBV6-5,TRBJ1-6,.,ASSYGSGGNSPLH
TRBV4-3,TRBJ2-2,TRBD2,ASSQESGGLLGGELF
TRBV2,TRBJ2-7,.,ASSEASEQY
TRBV7-2,TRBJ1-4,.,ASSQPNEKLF
TRBV18,TRBJ1-3,.,ASSPSGGRLGNTIY
TRBV12-3/TRBV12-4,TRBJ1-6,TRBD1,ASSSLSTGGNSPLH
TRBV2,TRBJ2-2,TRBD1,ASKTVQSRTGPGELF
TRBV6-2/TRBV6-3,TRBJ1-2,.,ASRATILRSYT
TRBV12-3/TRBV12-4,TRBJ2-1,.,ASLLGPVTYNEQF
TRBV12-3/TRBV12-4,TRBJ1-2,.,ATGTPIWSGYT
TRBV27,TRBJ2-3,TRBD1,ASSSPPTGGITDTQY
TRBV13,TRBJ1-1,TRBD1,ASSPSPGTEINTEAF
TRBV3-1,TRBJ1-1,.,ASSPDGGMGAF
TRBV24-1,TRBJ2-1,.,ATSATGRTSDEQF
TRBV7-2,TRBJ2-7,.,ASSLSPWVRGYYEQY
TRBV27,TRBJ2-1,TRBD2,ASSFAGGPTEQF
TRBV24-1,TRBJ2-2,.,ATSDTRVLSGELF
TRBV5-1,TRBJ1-6,TRBD1,ASSMDREGSPLH
TRBV4-1,TRBJ2-5,TRBD2,ASSQLEGLAGQETQY
TRBV6-2/TRBV6-3,TRBJ2-6,.,ASSASGANVLT
TRBV6-2/TRBV6-3,TRBJ2-3,TRBD2,ASRLAAGDTQY
TRBV18,TRBJ2-1,.,ASSPMAGGYNEQF
TRBV11-1,TRBJ2-1,TRBD2,ASSLAPGLAGVNEQF
TRBV7-9,TRBJ2-5,.,ASSLGQPETQY
TRBV4-1,TRBJ2-2,.,ASSQETALPGELF
TRBV4-3,TRBJ2-7,TRBD2,ASSPSGGDEQY
TRBV20-1,TRBJ1-1,.,SARKGRTEAF
TRBV5-1,TRBJ2-3,TRBD2,ASSLAPGTREDTQY
TRBV12-3/TRBV12-4,TRBJ2-2,.,ASSFDTGELF
TRBV7-9,TRBJ1-6,.,ASSLDGRNSPLH
TRBV29-1,TRBJ1-1,.,SVTEAF
TRBV6-1,TRBJ1-6,.,ASSLWEGPPGSPLH
TRBV7-2,TRBJ2-3,.,ASAPRGTQY
TRBV7-3,TRBJ2-1,TRBD1,ASSSTGAAYNEQF
TRBV11-1,TRBJ2-1,TRBD2,ASSLGRWTSGVRYEQF
TRBV7-8,TRBJ1-4,.,ASSLTQINEKLF
TRBV6-5,TRBJ1-1,.,ASREKGEAF
TRBV4-1,TRBJ1-4,.,ASSQKYLDPEKLF
TRBV20-1,TRBJ2-1,TRBD2,SASRLAGALNYNEQF
TRBV12-3/TRBV12-4,TRBJ2-1,.,ASSALPSSYNEQF
TRBV5-1,TRBJ1-6,.,ASSSGAANSPLH
TRBV7-8,TRBJ2-3,.,ASSLAPPGTQY
TRBV20-1,TRBJ1-2,TRBD1,SARDRRQGTYGYT
TRBV12-3/TRBV12-4,TRBJ2-3,.,ASSFSRSKDPTQY
TRBV5-4,TRBJ2-3,TRBD1,ASSLDDRGLY
TRBV5-1,TRBJ2-1,.,ASSLGDLHNEQF
TRBV12-3/TRBV12-4,TRBJ1-5,TRBD1,ASTLRGRGHQPQH
TRBV11-2,TRBJ1-5,.,ASSGTLGPNQPQH
TRBV12-3/TRBV12-4,TRBJ2-2,.,ASSLSGVTGELF
TRBV6-1,TRBJ1-2,TRBD1,ASRPPGQGLNYGYT
TRBV30,TRBJ1-1,TRBD1,AWNGGQGGTEAF
TRBV3-1,TRBJ2-1,TRBD2,ASSHRLAGGINEQF
TRBV6-1,TRBJ2-1,TRBD2,ASSQSSGGRAEQF
TRBV28,TRBJ1-5,.,ASTGDGISSHQPHH
TRBV11-2,TRBJ2-2,.,ASSHPLGGGTNTGELF
TRBV30,TRBJ1-2,.,AWSLGRGYGYT
TRBV3-1,TRBJ2-3,.,ASSRGRSSTDTQY
TRBV4-3,TRBJ1-6,TRBD1,ASSQGRQGARALH
TRBV5-5,TRBJ2-3,TRBD2,ASSLSVVLGRGGRVTDTQY
TRBV20-1,TRBJ1-3,.,SARGGQGSGNTIY